A single T cell receptor (beta chain) is shown here with its context. The sample belongs to a study of T cells in Graves' hyperthyroidism and ophthalmopathy. Germline loops: CDR1 LGHDT, CDR2 YNNKEL (reference sequence). Trimming pared 2 bases from V and 4 bases from J, leaving 12 bases between. This CDR3 region has 15 residues. The CDR3 regions of TCR beta were amplified from RNA transcripts. The TCR CDR3 first-round RT-PCR relied on the HTBI primer set. From the multiplex PCR reads, TCRdb called clonotypes with MiXCR, one entry per CDR3 protein. The sample records fewer than 900,000 distinct CDR3 sequences, about 17% being singletons.

Sequenced: blood. The J gene is TRBJ2-1, the V gene TRBV3-1, with a possible D match to TRBD2 (6 bases). The sequence was obtained from a woman in her 50s with Graves' hyperthyroidism that later progressed to Graves' ophthalmopathy. The DNA for the CDR3 is TGTGCCAGCAGCCAACCTCGGGGGTTTTACAATGAGCAGTTCTTC. Amino acids: CASSQPRGFYNEQFF.